This is a list of T cell receptor beta chains from one sample in a study of blood T cell repertoires in COVID-19. Produced via immunoSEQ multiplex PCR; TCRdb's table is partial and in-frame only. The repertoire consists of about 140,000 clones, with more than 75% occurring once and the leading ten covering less than 5%. What was sequenced was peripheral blood. These TCRs come from a woman at least 80 years old with acute or convalescent COVID-19. Both conserved end residues are part of each CDR3. D genes are given only for firm matches. Not every row has a clone size; where given, it reads once, few, many or a size class.

J	D	length	V	size	DNA	CDR3
TRBJ2-2	TRBD2	18	TRBV7-9	-	TGTGCCAGCTTCCCGAGTCGGGCTAGCGGGGCGAACACCGGGGAGCTGTTTTTT	CASFPSRASGANTGELFF
TRBJ2-1	TRBD2	15	TRBV10-3	-	TGTGCCATCAGTCTAGCGGGAGAGCCTGGGGATGAGCAGTTCTTC	CAISLAGEPGDEQFF
TRBJ2-5	TRBD2	17	TRBV11-2	-	TGTGCCAGCAGCTTAGATCAGTTAGCGGGGTACCAAGAGACCCAGTACTTC	CASSLDQLAGYQETQYF
TRBJ2-1	TRBD2	16	TRBV7-2	few	TGTGCCAGCAGCGCACAACAGGCGGGAGCGGGTAATGAGCAGTTCTTC	CASSAQQAGAGNEQFF
TRBJ2-5	TRBD2	15	TRBV5-1	-	TGCGCCAGCAGCTTTCTAGCGGGAGGGCGAGGGACCCAGTACTTC	CASSFLAGGRGTQYF
TRBJ1-2	-	16	TRBV5-4	-	TGTGCCAGCAGCTTGGCGGGGTCAGGGACAAACTATGGCTACACCTTC	CASSLAGSGTNYGYTF
TRBJ1-1	-	17	TRBV5-1	-	TGCGCCAGCAGCCCCTTGTCATTTAGGAGGTCGAGCACTGAAGCTTTCTTT	CASSPLSFRRSSTEAFF
TRBJ2-7	TRBD1	15	TRBV7-8	-	TGTGCCAGCAGCATAGTTCGGGACAGGGTACACGAGCAGTACTTC	CASSIVRDRVHEQYF
TRBJ2-7	-	12	TRBV28	once	TGTGCCAGCAGGACTGCGAGGGTCGAGCAGTACTTC	CASRTARVEQYF
TRBJ1-1	-	15	TRBV15	-	TGTGCCACCAGCAGATCCCTACTCCAGGCGAGTGAAGCTTTCTTT	CATSRSLLQASEAFF
TRBJ2-3	-	15	TRBV5-6	-	TGTGCCAGCAGCTTGCCCCCCGGAGTAACAGATACGCAGTATTTT	CASSLPPGVTDTQYF
TRBJ1-2	-	15	TRBV5-4	-	TGTGCCAGCAGCTTGGGGCAGGCTACTAACTATGGCTACACCTTC	CASSLGQATNYGYTF
TRBJ2-3	-	15	TRBV5-6	few	TGTGCCAGCAGCTTGAGGCTAGTCATCCCACCAGCGCAGTATTTT	CASSLRLVIPPAQYF
TRBJ2-3	TRBD1	18	TRBV9	-	TGTGCCAGCAGCGCGGCTAGGGACAGGGGAAGCCTCACAGATACGCAGTATTTT	CASSAARDRGSLTDTQYF
TRBJ2-3	TRBD2	20	TRBV6-2/TRBV6-3	once	TGTGCCAGCAGTTACCCACCCCTCCTAGCGGGCCCACCTAGCACAGATACGCAGTATTTT	CASSYPPLLAGPPSTDTQYF
TRBJ2-2	TRBD2	15	TRBV2	-	TGTGCCAGCAGTCGAGCGGGACCCTTGGCCGGGGAGCTGTTTTTT	CASSRAGPLAGELFF
TRBJ2-1	-	15	TRBV5-1	-	TGCGCCAGCAGCTTGGGGCGGGTATCCTACAATGAGCAGTTCTTC	CASSLGRVSYNEQFF
TRBJ1-6	TRBD1	14	TRBV5-4	-	TGTGCCAGCAGCCCGGGACAGGATTATTCACCCCTCCACTTT	CASSPGQDYSPLHF
TRBJ2-2	TRBD1	15	TRBV11-3	once	TGTGCCAGCAGCCCCGGGACAGCTATCACCGGGGAGCTGTTTTTT	CASSPGTAITGELFF
TRBJ1-2	TRBD1	13	TRBV19	-	TGTGCCAGTAGCCCCTGGACAGGGGATGGCTACACCTTC	CASSPWTGDGYTF
TRBJ2-2	-	14	TRBV5-1	-	TGCGCCAGCAGAAAGACAGGGAACACCGGGGAGCTGTTTTTT	CASRKTGNTGELFF
TRBJ1-5	-	18	TRBV10-1	-	TGCGCCAGCAGTCGGAGGGCAGGGAGGAGGGTCAGCAATCAGCCCCAGCATTTT	CASSRRAGRRVSNQPQHF
TRBJ1-1	-	14	TRBV6-5	-	TGTGCCAGCAGATCTACGGGTGCGAACACTGAAGCTTTCTTT	CASRSTGANTEAFF
TRBJ2-7	TRBD2	16	TRBV4-1	-	TGCGCCAGCAGCCAAGGACTAGCGGGAGGCCTATACGAGCAGTACTTC	CASSQGLAGGLYEQYF
TRBJ2-1	-	15	TRBV10-3	-	TGTGCCAACGGGCCAAGGGCGGCGGGGACGGGTGAGCAGTTCTTC	CANGPRAAGTGEQFF
TRBJ2-3	TRBD2	21	TRBV3-1/TRBV3-2	-	TGTGCCAGCAGCCTCTCCGGGACAGGGACTAGCGGGAAGGGCGGCACAGATACGCAGTATTTT	CASSLSGTGTSGKGGTDTQYF
TRBJ1-1	TRBD1	15	TRBV5-1	-	TGCGCCAGCAGCTTGAAGTCAGGGGGCAGAGATGAAGCTTTCTTT	CASSLKSGGRDEAFF
TRBJ1-6	TRBD1	18	TRBV5-1	-	TGCGCCAGCAGCTTGGCAGGGACAGGGAAGACCTATAATTCACCCCTCCACTTT	CASSLAGTGKTYNSPLHF
TRBJ1-2	TRBD1	13	TRBV5-6	-	TGTGCCAGCAGCCCCGACAGGGGTCTGGGCTACACCTTC	CASSPDRGLGYTF
TRBJ2-7	TRBD1	13	TRBV6-5	-	TGTGCCAGCAGGAGGGACAGTGGCTACGAGCAGTACTTC	CASRRDSGYEQYF
TRBJ2-1	-	14	TRBV7-2	-	TGTGCCAGCAGCTTGGGTGATGACCCGGGTCGGCAGTTCTTC	CASSLGDDPGRQFF
TRBJ1-6	-	14	TRBV2	-	TGTGCCAGCATTTTTTCGGGGTTTGGTTCACCCCTCCACTTT	CASIFSGFGSPLHF
TRBJ1-4	-	13	TRBV6-5	once	TGTGCCACCCTTCAGGGGTACGGTGAAAAACTGTTTTTT	CATLQGYGEKLFF
TRBJ2-3	TRBD2	15	TRBV3-1/TRBV3-2	-	TGTGCCAGCAGCCAAGGACTAGCGGTGGCGGATACGCAGTATTTT	CASSQGLAVADTQYF
TRBJ2-1	-	14	TRBV2	-	TGTGCCAGCAGTGCGAACCCGGGTTACAATGAGCAGTTCTTC	CASSANPGYNEQFF
TRBJ2-5	TRBD1	16	TRBV5-1	once	TGCGCCAGCAGCCCGTTGAGACAGGGCTTTTTGGAGACCCAGTACTTC	CASSPLRQGFLETQYF
TRBJ1-1	-	16	TRBV24-1	-	TGTGCCACCAGTGATTTCCGGAACGGGAGGGAGACTGAAGCTTTCTTT	CATSDFRNGRETEAFF